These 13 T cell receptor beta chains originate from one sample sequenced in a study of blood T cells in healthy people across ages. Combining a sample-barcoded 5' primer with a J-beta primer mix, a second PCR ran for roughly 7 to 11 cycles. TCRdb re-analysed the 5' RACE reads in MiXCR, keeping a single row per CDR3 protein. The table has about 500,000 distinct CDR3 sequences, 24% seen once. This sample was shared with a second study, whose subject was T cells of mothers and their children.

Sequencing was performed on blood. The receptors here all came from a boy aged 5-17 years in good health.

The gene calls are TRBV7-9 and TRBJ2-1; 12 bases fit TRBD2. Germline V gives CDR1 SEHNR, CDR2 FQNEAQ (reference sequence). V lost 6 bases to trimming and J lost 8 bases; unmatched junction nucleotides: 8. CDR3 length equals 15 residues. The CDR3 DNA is TGTGCCAGCAGGGCCAGACTAGCGGGAGACGATGAGCAGTTCTTC. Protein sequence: CASRARLAGDDEQFF.

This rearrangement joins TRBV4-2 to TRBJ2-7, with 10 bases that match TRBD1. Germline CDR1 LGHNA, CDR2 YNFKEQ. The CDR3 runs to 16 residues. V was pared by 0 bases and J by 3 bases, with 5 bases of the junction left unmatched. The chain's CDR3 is CASSQDPGTGVYEQYF. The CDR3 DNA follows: TGTGCCAGCAGCCAAGATCCCGGGACAGGGGTCTACGAGCAGTACTTC.

This chain's CDR3 is CASSPPTRGKTDTQYF. CDR3 bases: TGTGCCAGCAGCCCACCGACGCGAGGGAAGACAGATACGCAGTATTTT. The chain uses TRBV11-3 and TRBJ2-3; a weak D match, TRBD2 (5 bases). The V gene's germline CDR1 is SGHNT and CDR2 YENEEA. This CDR3 has 16 residues. V lost 5 bases to trimming and J lost 3 bases, with 18 bases between them.

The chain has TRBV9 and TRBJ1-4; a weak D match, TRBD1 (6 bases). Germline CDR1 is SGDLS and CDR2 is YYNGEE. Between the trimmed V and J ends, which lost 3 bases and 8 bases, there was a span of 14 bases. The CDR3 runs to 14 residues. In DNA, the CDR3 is TGTGCCAGCAGCGCGGGGGGGCTCGGGGAAAAACTGTTTTTT. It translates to CASSAGGLGEKLFF.

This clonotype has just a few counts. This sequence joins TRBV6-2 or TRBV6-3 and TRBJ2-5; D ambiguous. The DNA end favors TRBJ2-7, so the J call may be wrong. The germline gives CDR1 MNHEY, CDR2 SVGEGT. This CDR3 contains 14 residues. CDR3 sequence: CASSYGPYPYEQYF. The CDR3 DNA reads TGTGCCAGCAGTTACGGCCCCTATCCCTACGAGCAGTACTTC.

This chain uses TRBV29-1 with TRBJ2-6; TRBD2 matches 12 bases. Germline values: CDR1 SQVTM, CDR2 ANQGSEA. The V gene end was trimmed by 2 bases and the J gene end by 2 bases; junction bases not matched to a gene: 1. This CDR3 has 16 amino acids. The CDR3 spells CSVELAGGPGANVLTF. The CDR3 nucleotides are TGCAGCGTTGAACTAGCGGGAGGGCCTGGGGCCAACGTCCTGACTTTC.

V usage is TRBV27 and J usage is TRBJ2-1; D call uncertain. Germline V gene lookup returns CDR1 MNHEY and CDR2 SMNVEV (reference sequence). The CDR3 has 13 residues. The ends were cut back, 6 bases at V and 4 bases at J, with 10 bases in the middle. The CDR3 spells CASRPRRYNEQFF. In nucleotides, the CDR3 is TGTGCCAGCAGGCCACGACGGTACAATGAGCAGTTCTTC.

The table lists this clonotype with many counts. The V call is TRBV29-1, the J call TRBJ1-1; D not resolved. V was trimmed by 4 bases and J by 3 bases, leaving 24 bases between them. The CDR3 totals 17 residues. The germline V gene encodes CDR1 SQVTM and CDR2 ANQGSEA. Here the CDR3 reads CSVAFLPGFGSDTEAFF. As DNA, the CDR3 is TGCAGCGTTGCATTTCTTCCGGGATTTGGATCTGACACTGAAGCTTTCTTT. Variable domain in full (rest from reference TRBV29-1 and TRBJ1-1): SAVISQKPSRDICQRGTSLTIQCQVDSQVTMMFWYRQQPGQSLTLIATANQGSEATYESGFVIDKFPISRPNLTFSTLTVSNMSPEDSSIYLCSVAFLPGFGSDTEAFFGQGTRLTVV.

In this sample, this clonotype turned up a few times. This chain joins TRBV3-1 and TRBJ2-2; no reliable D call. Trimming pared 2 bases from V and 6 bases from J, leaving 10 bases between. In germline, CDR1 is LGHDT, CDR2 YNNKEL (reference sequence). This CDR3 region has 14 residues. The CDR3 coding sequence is TGTGCCAGCAGCCAACTCAGCTCTGCCGGGGAGCTGTTTTTT. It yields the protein CASSQLSSAGELFF.

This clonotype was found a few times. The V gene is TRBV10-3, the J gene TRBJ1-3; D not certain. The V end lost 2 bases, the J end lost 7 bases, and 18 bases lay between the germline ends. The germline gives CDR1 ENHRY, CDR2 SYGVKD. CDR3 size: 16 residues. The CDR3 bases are TGTGCCATCAGTGAGGGCCGGTCTTCGAATGGGAACACCATATATTTT. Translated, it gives CAISEGRSSNGNTIYF.

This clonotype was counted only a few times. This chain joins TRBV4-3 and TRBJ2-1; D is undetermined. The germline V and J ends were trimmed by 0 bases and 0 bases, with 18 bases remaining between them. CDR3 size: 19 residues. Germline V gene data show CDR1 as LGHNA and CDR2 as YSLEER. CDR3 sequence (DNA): TGCGCCAGCAGCCAAGACCCCCGAAAGAGGCAAAGCTCCTACAATGAGCAGTTCTTC. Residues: CASSQDPRKRQSSYNEQFF.

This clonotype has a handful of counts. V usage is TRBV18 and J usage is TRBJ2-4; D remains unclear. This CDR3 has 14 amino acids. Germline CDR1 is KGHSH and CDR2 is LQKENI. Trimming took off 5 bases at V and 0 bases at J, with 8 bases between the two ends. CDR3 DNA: TGTGCCAGCTCAGAGACGGGAGCCAAAAACATTCAGTACTTC. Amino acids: CASSETGAKNIQYF.

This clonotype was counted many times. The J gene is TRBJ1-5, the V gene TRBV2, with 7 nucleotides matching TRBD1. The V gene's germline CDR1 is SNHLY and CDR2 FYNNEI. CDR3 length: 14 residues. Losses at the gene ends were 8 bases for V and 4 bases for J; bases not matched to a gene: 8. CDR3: CASARGQMNQPQHF. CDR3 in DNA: TGTGCCAGCGCGCGGGGACAGATGAATCAGCCCCAGCATTTT. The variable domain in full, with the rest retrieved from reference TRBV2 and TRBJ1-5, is EPEVTQTPSHQVTQMGQEVILRCVPISNHLYFYWYRQILGQKVEFLVSFYNNEISEKSEIFDDQFSVERPDGSNFTLKIRSTKLEDSAMYFCASARGQMNQPQHFGDGTRLSIL.